A single sample gave rise to the 9 T cell receptor beta chains below, sequenced in a study of OX40 agonist ivuxolimab in advanced cancers. Libraries were prepared by immunoSEQ multiplex PCR; TCRdb keeps only in-frame clonotypes and omits some of them. The repertoire holds several thousand clones, with roughly 90% as singletons. The input for sequencing was CD4+ or CD8+ T cells sorted from blood, taken in a trial of the OX40 agonist ivuxolimab. The receptors here all came from an adult with an advanced solid tumor such as melanoma, head and neck, liver or kidney cancer.

The chain has TRBV9 and TRBJ2-5, with D possibly called TRBD1 or TRBD2 (5 bases each). V lost 0 bases and J 5 bases, leaving 14 bases between the germline ends. The CDR3 sequence is 15 residues long. Germline V gene lookup returns CDR1 SGDLS and CDR2 YYNGEE. Here the CDR3 DNA reads TGTGCCAGCAGCGTAGGTGGGGCGGGTGTTGAGACCCAGTACTTC. Translating it yields CASSVGGAGVETQYF.

The chain recombines TRBV9 with TRBJ2-7; possible D gene TRBD1, 6 bases. The V and J ends lost 4 bases and 2 bases respectively, with 10 bases between them. From germline, CDR1 is SGDLS and CDR2 YYNGEE. The CDR3 has 13 amino acids. The CDR3 protein is CASSLGDTYEQYF. Here the CDR3 DNA reads TGTGCCAGCAGCCTGGGGGACACCTACGAGCAGTACTTC. Looking up the rest from reference TRBV9 and TRBJ2-7 gives the full variable domain: DSGVTQTPKHLITATGQRVTLRCSPRSGDLSVYWYQQSLDQGLQFLIQYYNGEERAKGNILERFSAQQFPDLHSELNLSSLELGDSALYFCASSLGDTYEQYFGPGTRLTVT.

The J gene is TRBJ2-1, the V gene TRBV15; the D call may be TRBD1 or TRBD2 (5 bases each). Trimming removed 3 bases from V and 4 bases from J, with 19 bases in between. Germline-derived CDR1 and CDR2 are LNHNV and YYDKDF (reference sequence). This CDR3 spans 17 amino acids. The CDR3 sequence: CATSSVIRDLPYNEQFF. The CDR3, as DNA: TGTGCCACCAGCAGTGTAATCCGGGACCTCCCTTACAATGAGCAGTTCTTC.

The sample holds a few counts of this clone. This chain uses TRBV30 with TRBJ2-7; 12 nucleotides match TRBD2. After removal of 5 bases from V and 4 bases from J, the junction contained 3 bases not matched to a gene. Germline CDR1 and CDR2: GTSNPN and SVGIG (reference sequence). There are 13 residues in the CDR3. CDR3 nucleotides: TGTGCCTGGTCTAGCGGGAGGGTGTACGAGCAGTACTTC. Its translation: CAWSSGRVYEQYF.

With respect to this clone: The same CDR3 arises from other DNA sequences in this sample as well. The CDR3 nucleotides are TGTGCCAGCAGTTCTGGGCAGAGCAATTCACCCCTCCACTTT. Translation gives CASSSGQSNSPLHF. The chain employs TRBV27 and TRBJ1-6; D is undetermined. The V and J ends lost 4 bases and 7 bases respectively, with 11 bases between them. Looked up from germline, CDR1 is MNHEY and CDR2 is SMNVEV (reference sequence). The CDR3 has 14 residues.

The chain links TRBV29-1 to TRBJ1-3; D may be TRBD1 (5 bases). Germline V lookup: CDR1 SQVTM, CDR2 ANQGSEA. The V end lost 6 bases, the J end lost 0 bases, and 12 bases lay between the germline ends. CDR3 size: 14 residues. CDR3 region: CSVIGGTSGNTIYF. In nucleotides, the CDR3 is TGCAGCGTCATTGGGGGGACCTCTGGAAACACCATATATTTT.

The CDR3: CASSVGIAPNQPQHF. CDR3 DNA: TGTGCCAGCAGCGTAGGAATCGCGCCCAATCAGCCCCAGCATTTT. V usage is TRBV9 and J usage is TRBJ1-5; no definite D call. Germline V CDR1 and CDR2: SGDLS, YYNGEE. The CDR3 totals 15 residues. V gave up 0 bases and J gave up 3 bases, with 10 bases separating them.

The gene calls are TRBV6-1 and TRBJ1-2; TRBD1 might be the D (5 bases). CDR3 size: 13 residues. Trimming stripped 7 bases from V and 3 bases from J, with 12 bases between. Germline CDR1 reads MNHNS; CDR2 reads SASEGT. DNA of the CDR3: TGTGCCAGCAACGAACGGGGCTACTATGGCTACACCTTC. Its protein product is CASNERGYYGYTF.

V usage is TRBV7-8 and J usage is TRBJ2-6; a possible D gene is TRBD1 (6 bases). Looked up from germline, CDR1 is SGHVS and CDR2 is FQNEAQ. CDR3 length: 18 residues. V was trimmed by 4 bases and J by 0 bases, leaving 16 bases between them. CDR3 in amino acids: CASSSKPDRISGANVLTF. The CDR3 DNA reads TGTGCCAGCAGCTCGAAGCCGGACAGAATCTCTGGGGCCAACGTCCTGACTTTC.